This TCR beta chain was identified during a study of regulatory T cells in long-lasting Graves disease. On the study more broadly: Over 5 years on antithyroid drugs plus positive TSH receptor antibodies marked Graves' disease as persistent.

Comment on this clonotype: Its antigen is currently unknown.

The CDR3 sequence is 17 residues long. The germline V gene has CDR1 MDHEN and CDR2 SYDVKM. With 3 bases removed from V and 2 bases from J, the gap between germline ends came to 16 bases. Time point here: persistent/refractory GD, antithyroid drugs over 5 years with positive TRAb. From PBMCs, RNA was extracted and then used to make the TCR library. Patients all came to the study from an endocrinology department in Xi'an, China. Investigators prepared the TCR beta libraries by applying iRepertoire HTBI primers and Arm-PCR of CDR3 regions. TCRdb reprocessed the multiplex PCR reads via MiXCR and lists one record per CDR3 protein. The table lists fewer than 550,000 distinct CDR3 sequences, approximately 21% of them singletons. Study-wide points: The number of shared public clonotypes was higher in persistent patients (around 2,500) than new patients (around 890).

The chain carries TRBV28 and TRBJ2-2; D may be TRBD2 (8 bases). The sequence was collected from a female donor with Graves disease. The sequencing here drew on peripheral blood mononuclear cells (PBMCs), taken when the disease was refractory, from a patient treated with antithyroid drugs. CDR3 nucleotide sequence: TGTGCCAGCAGTTTGGGTAGCGGGACAGCTAACACCGGGGAGCTGTTTTTT. This translates into CASSLGSGTANTGELFF.